The entry below describes one TCR beta chain. Profiling relied on immunoSEQ multiplex PCR, and the TCRdb table lists in-frame clones only, not all of them. The sample holds around 150,000 clones, approximately 80% seen once. This entry comes from a study of cytotoxic CD8 clonotypes in ibrutinib-treated CLL. In germline, CDR1 is MGHRA, CDR2 YSYEKL. This CDR3 contains 15 residues. With 2 bases clipped from V and 5 bases from J, the junction kept 8 bases outside the gene matches. The sample in question was PBMCs, obtained after 36 months of ibrutinib treatment. V usage is TRBV4-1 and J usage is TRBJ1-2; 7 bases fit TRBD1. The TCR sequence derives from a human donor with chronic lymphocytic leukemia. This chain's CDR3 is CASSQPTGRRYGYTF. CDR3 in DNA: TGCGCCAGCAGCCAACCGACAGGGCGAAGGTATGGCTACACCTTC.